Described below is a single T cell receptor beta chain sequence and its context. Its specificity is not known. This record belongs to a study of radiotherapy plus CTLA-4 blockade in lung cancer. Study summary: Objective responses occurred in 18% of patients; around 30% had disease control.

TCRdb keeps only in-frame clones here, not all; method: immunoSEQ multiplex PCR. The data show some 73,000 clones, approximately 84% seen once. The CDR3 totals 15 residues. The V gene end was trimmed by 3 bases and the J gene end by 3 bases; junction bases not matched to a gene: 7. Germline values: CDR1 SGHRS, CDR2 YFSETQ. General study findings and limits: Dynamics of early blood T cell clones, together with interferon-beta, were reportedly the best predictors of response. Following radiotherapy plus ipilimumab, tumor-derived TCR clones expanded in the blood.

The source was peripheral blood, collected from a patient treated with radiotherapy plus ipilimumab. The clonotype comes from a human donor with non-small cell lung cancer who had stable disease on radiotherapy plus ipilimumab. V and J are TRBV5-1 and TRBJ2-7; 9 bases agree with TRBD1. The CDR3 spells CASSSTGQGDYEQYF. The DNA of the CDR3 is TGCGCCAGCAGCTCGACGGGACAGGGAGACTACGAGCAGTACTTC.